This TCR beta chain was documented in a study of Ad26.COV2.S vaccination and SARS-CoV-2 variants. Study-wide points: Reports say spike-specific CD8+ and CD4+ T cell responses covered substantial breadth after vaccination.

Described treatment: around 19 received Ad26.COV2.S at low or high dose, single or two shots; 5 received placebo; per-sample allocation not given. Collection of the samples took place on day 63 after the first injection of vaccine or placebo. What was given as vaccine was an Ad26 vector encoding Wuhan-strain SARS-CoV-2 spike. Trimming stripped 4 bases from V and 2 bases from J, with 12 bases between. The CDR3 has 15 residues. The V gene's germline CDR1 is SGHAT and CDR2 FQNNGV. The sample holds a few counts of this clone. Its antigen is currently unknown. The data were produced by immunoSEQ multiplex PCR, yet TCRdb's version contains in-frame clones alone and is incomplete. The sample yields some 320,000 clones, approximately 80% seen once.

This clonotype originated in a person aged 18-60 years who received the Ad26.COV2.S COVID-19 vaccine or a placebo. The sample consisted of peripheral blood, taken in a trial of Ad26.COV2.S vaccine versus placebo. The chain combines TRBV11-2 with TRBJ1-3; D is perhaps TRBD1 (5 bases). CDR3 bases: TGTGCCAGCAGCTCAACAGGATCCCCTGGAAACACCATATATTTT. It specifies CASSSTGSPGNTIYF.